This T cell receptor beta chain is from a study of T cells in Graves' hyperthyroidism and ophthalmopathy (dated by TCRdb to the late 2010s). Regarding the research as a whole: Peripheral blood was sampled at the time of initial diagnosis, prior to any treatment. To identify TCR V-J signatures that set the groups apart, the researchers used a discovery cohort of 100 patients, made up of 40 to 45 with Graves' ophthalmopathy and approximately 57 with stable Graves' hyperthyroidism. An independent validation cohort of around 19 hyperthyroidism patients and about 15 patients who later progressed to ophthalmopathy tested prospective prediction of ophthalmopathy. The approximately 95 discovery patients were divided at random into training and test sets in a 7:3 ratio. In roughly six Graves' hyperthyroidism patients, the study also compared T-cell repertoires from thyroid tissue with T-cell repertoires from blood. After sampling, hyperthyroidism patients received methimazole starting at 30 mg daily, and ophthalmopathy patients received high-dose intravenous methylprednisolone. TCR Vbeta CDR3 sequencing of 140 or so peripheral blood samples (under 45 ophthalmopathy, about 75 hyperthyroidism and roughly 17 progressor patients) is reported in the paper. The paper's findings and limits, for the study overall: Most expanded thyroid clonotypes (frequency above 0.001) were also found in blood, which suggests that blood repertoires may mirror thyroid immune responses. Ophthalmopathy was separated from stable hyperthyroidism by a 13 V-J signature model, with roughly 88% sensitivity and just over 81% specificity obtained in cross-validation and 80%/75% obtained in testing. Sample size was not statistically predetermined, and blinding of investigators to group allocation was not performed. During validation, the model predicted progression to ophthalmopathy a median of approximately 6 months ahead of onset, with roughly 65% sensitivity and about 72% specificity.

The TCR beta CDR3 regions were amplified from the RNA transcripts. For the first round of RT-PCR on the TCR CDR3, the HTBI primer set was used together with the Qiagen OneStep RT-PCR kit. The libraries were constructed in a second round of multiplex PCR and then size-selected and purified. The libraries were sequenced on an Illumina HiSeq2000 using paired-end 100 bp reads. Processing in the source paper ran as follows. SOAPnuke was used to process the raw data, removing reads that contained adapters or uncalled bases, had a mean Phred below 15, or lacked an exact match to the constant primer or identifier. High-quality paired reads were merged with COPE v1.2.5, and unique nucleotide sequences were defined as clonotypes. MiTCR v1.1 was used to align the clonotypes against IMGT TRBV, TRBD and TRBJ reference segments. The analysis was restricted to V-J combinations with a frequency above 0.0001, which together covered about 99% of the repertoires. The TCS score was defined as the ratio of F50 (clonal expansion) to E x V (chaos), calculated using BLOSUM62-based TCRdist between CDR3 peptides within each V-J. Welch's t-statistics and random forest reduced just over 500 V-J features to fewer than 15, which were used in a naive Bayes classifier (R e1071). TCRdb passed the public sequencing reads through fastp at Q25 and MiXCR, retaining productive beta sequences. Each CDR3 protein gets just one entry, which takes the most common genes and DNA from the rows behind it. These V and J calls originate from TCRdb's pipeline instead of the authors' own analysis. The sample table contains 400,000 to 600,000 distinct CDR3 sequences; only one count was recorded for more than 20% of them. About 30% of the sample is taken by the ten largest.

This clonotype was detected ten times or more. No cognate antigen has been identified for it. Base qualities are not at hand, and no much larger clone is one base apart. Stable Graves' hyperthyroidism was defined as the absence of progression to ophthalmopathy over 18 months of follow-up. Hyperthyroidism patients were aged 18 to 65 years and newly diagnosed, with disease duration of less than 2 months. Exclusion was applied to patients with uncontrolled infections, other autoimmune diseases, pregnancy or lactation. Diagnoses relied on clinical symptoms, serum thyroxine and TRAb, thyroid ultrasound and orbital computed tomography. PBMCs were isolated from 7.5 to 10 ml of fresh peripheral blood by Ficoll-Paque density gradient centrifugation. Total RNA was extracted with Trizol reagent, and quality was checked on an Agilent 2100 Bioanalyzer. Via the germline V gene (reference sequence), CDR1 is MNHEY and CDR2 SMNVEV. V loses 0 bases of germline sequence and J loses 7 bases, and the interval between the two ends is 7 bases. Measured from the cysteine to the phenylalanine, the CDR3 is 13 residues long. CDR3 DNA is the only sequence kept; it has 39 bases, read in frame from the first base.

The chain joins TRBV27 to TRBJ1-5; the D gene cannot be named for sure. The specimen sequenced was blood. The clonotype was recovered from a man in his late teens or twenties with Graves' hyperthyroidism. Read as DNA, the sequence is TGTGCCAGCAGTTTATCGGTAGGGCAGCCCCAGCATTTT. This sequence encodes CASSLSVGQPQHF.